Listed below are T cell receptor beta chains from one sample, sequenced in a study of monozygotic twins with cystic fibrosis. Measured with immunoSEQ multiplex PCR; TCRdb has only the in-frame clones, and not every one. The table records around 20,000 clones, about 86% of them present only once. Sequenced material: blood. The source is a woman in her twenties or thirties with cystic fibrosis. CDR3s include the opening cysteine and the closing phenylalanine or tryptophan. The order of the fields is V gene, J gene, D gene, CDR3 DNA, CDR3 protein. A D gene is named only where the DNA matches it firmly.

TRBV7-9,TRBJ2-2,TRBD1,TGTGCCAGCAGTCCCACCCCTTACAGGGGAGCGAACACCGGGGAGCTGTTTTTT,CASSPTPYRGANTGELFF
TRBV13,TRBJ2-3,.,TGTGCCAGCAGTACAATGGGGGGGCCAGATACGCAGTATTTT,CASSTMGGPDTQYF
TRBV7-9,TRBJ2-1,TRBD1,TGTGCCAGCAGCTTACAGGGGACAGGGGGGAATGAGCAGTTCTTC,CASSLQGTGGNEQFF
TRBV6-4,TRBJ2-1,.,TGTGCCAGCAGTGACCCGGGATTCAACAATGAGCAGTTCTTC,CASSDPGFNNEQFF
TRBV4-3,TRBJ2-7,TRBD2,TGCGCCAGCAGCCAAGATTGGGAGGGCTCCCAGCAGTACTTC,CASSQDWEGSQQYF
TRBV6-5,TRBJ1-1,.,TGTGCCAGCAGTTACTCAATGGCACAGGGACTAGAAGCTTTCTTT,CASSYSMAQGLEAFF
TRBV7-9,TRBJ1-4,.,TGTGCCAGCAGCCTGATGACAGGTCGTAATGAAAAACTGTTTTTT,CASSLMTGRNEKLFF
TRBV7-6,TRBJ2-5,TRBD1,TGTGCCAGCAGCCCCCCTCCCCGGGACAGGGTAAAAGTAGAGACCCAGTACTTC,CASSPPPRDRVKVETQYF
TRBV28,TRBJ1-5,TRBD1,TGTGCCAGCAGTCAGGGGGTCGGTCAGCCCCAGCATTTT,CASSQGVGQPQHF
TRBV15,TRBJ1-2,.,TGTGCCACCAGCATCGGCAGGGGAGGGTATGGCTACACCTTC,CATSIGRGGYGYTF
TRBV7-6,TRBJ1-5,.,TGTGCCAGCAGCGCGGGCGCAGGGAGGTTAAATCAGCCCCAGCATTTT,CASSAGAGRLNQPQHF